These 19 T cell receptor beta chains were sequenced from one sample in a study of T cells after yellow fever vaccination. TCRdb analysed the 5' RACE reads with MiXCR anew, one entry per CDR3 protein. The repertoire holds some 300,000 distinct CDR3 sequences, with about 10% as singletons. Sequencing used CD4+ T cells sorted from PBMCs, obtained 45 days after the yellow fever booster vaccination. The source is a man aged 18 to 30 who received the YFV17D yellow fever vaccine.

V usage is TRBV21-1 and J usage is TRBJ2-3; the D call of TRBD1 is as the table states it, not checked on the DNA. TRBV21-1 is labeled a pseudogene. The CDR3 length is 14 residues. CDR3 DNA sequence: TGTGCCAGCAGCGCCACCGAGCCCCCGGATACGCAGTATTTT. As protein: CASSATEPPDTQYF.

V is TRBV4-1 and J is TRBJ1-4, with 9 positions matching TRBD1. J lost 8 bases, V lost 2 bases, and 6 bases had no gene match. The germline V gene has CDR1 MGHRA and CDR2 YSYEKL. The CDR3 is 15 residues long. CDR3 sequence: CASSQTGGSGEKLFF. CDR3 sequence (DNA): TGCGCCAGCAGCCAAACAGGGGGCTCAGGGGAAAAACTGTTTTTT.

A few counts support this clonotype. V gene TRBV4-3 combines with J gene TRBJ1-2; 7 bases match TRBD1. The CDR3 is 15 amino acids. Trimming cost V 4 bases and J 6 bases; bases outside gene matches: 11. The germline CDR1 and CDR2 sequences are LGHNA and YSLEER. CDR3 DNA: TGCGCCAGCAGCCTGATTGGACAGGTGTTCAATGGCTACACCTTC. Amino acids: CASSLIGQVFNGYTF.

The gene calls are TRBV5-1 and TRBJ2-3, with D maybe TRBD2 (7 bases). The germline V and J ends were trimmed by 4 bases and 0 bases, with 18 bases remaining between them. This CDR3 comprises 17 residues. From germline, CDR1 is SGHRS and CDR2 YFSETQ. CDR3 DNA sequence: TGCGCCAGCAGCCAGGGGCGGGGGCAGCCTAGCACAGATACGCAGTATTTT. Protein product: CASSQGRGQPSTDTQYF.

The chain couples TRBV18 to TRBJ2-7, with 7 bases aligning to TRBD1. The ends lost 2 bases at V and 6 bases at J; junction bases unmatched: 10. There are 15 residues in the CDR3. CDR1 is KGHSH and CDR2 is LQKENI in the germline V gene. In nucleotides, the CDR3 is TGTGCCAGCTCACCAAGGGACAGAACCTCCGGCGAGCAGTACTTC. Encoded protein: CASSPRDRTSGEQYF.

This chain links TRBV24-1 with TRBJ2-6, with 9 bases that match TRBD1. Per germline, CDR1 KGHDR and CDR2 SFDVKD. V lost 4 bases and J lost 0; bases outside the gene matches: 0. The CDR3 is made up of 16 amino acids. CDR3 protein: CATSEGQGSGANVLTF. As DNA, the CDR3 is TGTGCCACCAGTGAGGGACAGGGCTCTGGGGCCAACGTCCTGACTTTC.

The rearrangement joins TRBV5-6 to TRBJ2-6; D not resolved. CDR1 is SGHDT and CDR2 is YYEEEE in the germline V gene. The CDR3 consists of 14 residues. V dropped 2 bases and J dropped 3 bases, with 6 bases sitting between them. CDR3 in DNA: TGTGCCAGCAGCTTCAACTTTGGGGCCAACGTCCTGACTTTC. It yields the protein CASSFNFGANVLTF. Together with reference TRBV5-6 and TRBJ2-6, the CDR3 gives the full variable domain: DAGVTQSPTHLIKTRGQQVTLRCSPKSGHDTVSWYQQALGQGPQFIFQYYEEEERQRGNFPDRFSGHQFPNYSSELNVNALLLGDSALYLCASSFNFGANVLTFGAGSRLTVL.

This clonotype was counted a few times. V is TRBV5-1 and J is TRBJ2-1; D unclear. Germline assignment: CDR1 SGHRS and CDR2 YFSETQ. V was cut by 9 bases and J by 6 bases, with 16 bases left in between. The CDR3 sequence is 13 residues long. The CDR3, as DNA: TGCGCCACCCGGCCCCAACCATTCAATGAGCAGTTCTTC. It encodes CATRPQPFNEQFF.

The gene calls are TRBV9 and TRBJ1-2, with D perhaps matching TRBD1 (5 bases). Germline CDR1 and CDR2: SGDLS and YYNGEE. V lost 4 bases, J lost 4 bases, and 11 bases lay in between. The CDR3 loop spans 13 amino acids. The CDR3 coding sequence is TGTGCCAGCAGCCCTGGGGGGGGCTATGGCTACACCTTC. This translates into CASSPGGGYGYTF. The whole variable domain, remainder taken from reference TRBV9 and TRBJ1-2, is DSGVTQTPKHLITATGQRVTLRCSPRSGDLSVYWYQQSLDQGLQFLIQYYNGEERAKGNILERFSAQQFPDLHSELNLSSLELGDSALYFCASSPGGGYGYTFGSGTRLTVV.

In this sample, this clonotype turned up a few times. V is TRBV5-1 and J is TRBJ2-1, with TRBD2 matching over 10 bases. CDR3 length: 16 residues. V lost 0 bases, J lost 8 bases, and 8 bases stayed unmatched. Germline values: CDR1 SGHRS, CDR2 YFSETQ. The CDR3 region has the DNA TGCGCCAGCAGCTTGGCCTACGGGACTAGCGCCCATGAGCAGTTCTTC. The encoded protein is CASSLAYGTSAHEQFF.

A few counts support this clonotype. The rearrangement links TRBV6-1 to TRBJ2-1; D perhaps matches TRBD1 (5 bases). This CDR3 has 18 residues. CDR1 is MNHNS and CDR2 is SASEGT in the germline V gene. Trimming removed 6 bases at V and 0 bases at J, with 21 bases between. This CDR3 reads CASRGPDSSVSSYNEQFF. Written as DNA, the CDR3 is TGTGCCAGCAGGGGCCCCGACAGTTCGGTGAGCTCCTACAATGAGCAGTTCTTC.

This chain uses TRBV7-9 with TRBJ2-5; 9 nucleotides match TRBD2. Germline V gene lookup returns CDR1 SEHNR and CDR2 FQNEAQ (reference sequence). J gave up 5 bases and V 4 bases, and 8 bases lay outside the gene matches. The CDR3 has 15 residues. CDR3 nucleotides: TGTGCCAGCAGCTCTCGACTAGCGGAGGGGGAGACCCAGTACTTC. Residues: CASSSRLAEGETQYF.

The CDR3 nucleotides read TGTGCCAGCAGCGTGGGACAGACAGAGGGGCCCCAGCATTTT. Translation gives CASSVGQTEGPQHF. The chain combines TRBV9 with TRBJ1-5; 7 nucleotides match TRBD1. CDR3 length: 14 residues. The V and J ends lost 2 bases and 9 bases, in that order; junction bases with no gene match: 8. Germline values: CDR1 SGDLS, CDR2 YYNGEE. Full variable domain (missing parts from reference TRBV9 and TRBJ1-5): DSGVTQTPKHLITATGQRVTLRCSPRSGDLSVYWYQQSLDQGLQFLIQYYNGEERAKGNILERFSAQQFPDLHSELNLSSLELGDSALYFCASSVGQTEGPQHFGDGTRLSIL.

This clonotype appeared a few times. This chain connects TRBV15 to TRBJ2-4; the D is unclear. Germline-derived CDR1 and CDR2 are LNHNV and YYDKDF (reference sequence). V was pared by 5 bases and J by 7 bases, with 9 bases between. CDR3 size: 12 residues. For the CDR3, the DNA is TGTGCCACCAGCCAATTTAGGAACATTCAGTACTTC. Encoded protein: CATSQFRNIQYF.

This clonotype was picked up a small number of times. The rearrangement uses TRBV11-2 and TRBJ2-7; 7 nucleotides match TRBD2. Per germline, CDR1 SGHAT and CDR2 FQNNGV. This CDR3 region has 15 residues. J was trimmed by 6 bases and V by 0 bases; bases with no gene match: 8. This CDR3 reads CASSLDRGGRGEQYF. In DNA, the CDR3 is TGTGCCAGCAGCTTAGATCGCGGGGGTAGGGGCGAGCAGTACTTC. Full variable domain (missing parts from reference TRBV11-2 and TRBJ2-7): EAGVAQSPRYKIIEKRQSVAFWCNPISGHATLYWYQQILGQGPKLLIQFQNNGVVDDSQLPKDRFSAERLKGVDSTLKIQPAKLEDSAVYLCASSLDRGGRGEQYFGPGTRLTVT.

This clonotype has a count of ten or more. This rearrangement joins TRBV5-1 to TRBJ2-1; D is uncertain. V dropped 4 bases and J dropped 7 bases, with 18 bases sitting between them. The CDR3 is 15 residues long. Germline CDR1 reads SGHRS; CDR2 reads YFSETQ. CDR3 DNA sequence: TGCGCCAGCAGCCAGACGGAAAAGGTAGTTAATGAGCAGTTCTTC. Translating gives CASSQTEKVVNEQFF.

This clonotype turned up a few times. This chain joins TRBV29-1 and TRBJ2-5, with D possibly being TRBD2 (6 bases). CDR1 is SQVTM, CDR2 ANQGSEA, per germline. There are 12 residues in the CDR3. V lost 7 bases to trimming and J lost 10 bases, with 19 bases between them. The CDR3 sequence: CSAGGIALSQYF. CDR3 bases: TGCAGCGCCGGAGGGATTGCATTAAGCCAGTACTTC.

The chain combines TRBV27 with TRBJ2-5; D may be TRBD1 (6 bases). Per germline, CDR1 MNHEY and CDR2 SMNVEV (reference sequence). Trimming shortened V by 5 bases and J by 4 bases, and 11 bases separated the two germline ends. This CDR3 has 13 residues. The CDR3 reads CASSAGAGETQYF. The CDR3 nucleotides are TGTGCCAGCAGTGCAGGGGCTGGAGAGACCCAGTACTTC.

This clonotype came up a few times. The chain links TRBV11-2 to TRBJ2-1; D may be TRBD2 (6 bases). Germline V gene data show CDR1 as SGHAT and CDR2 as FQNNGV. This CDR3 region has 14 residues. V lost 5 bases and J lost 4, with 12 bases in between. The CDR3 protein is CASSPSSVYNEQFF. The CDR3 bases are TGTGCCAGCAGCCCATCTAGCGTATACAATGAGCAGTTCTTC.